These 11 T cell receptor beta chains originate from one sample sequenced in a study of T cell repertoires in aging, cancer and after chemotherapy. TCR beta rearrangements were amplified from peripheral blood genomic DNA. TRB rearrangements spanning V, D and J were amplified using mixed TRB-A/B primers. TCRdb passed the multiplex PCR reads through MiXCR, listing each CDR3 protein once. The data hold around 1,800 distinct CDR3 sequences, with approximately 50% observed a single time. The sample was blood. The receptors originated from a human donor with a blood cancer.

The CDR3 DNA follows: TGTGCCAGTAGTATTTGGGGGAGCACAGATACGCAGTATTTT. As protein: CASSIWGSTDTQYF. The chain carries TRBV19 and TRBJ2-3; D may be TRBD1 or TRBD2 (5 bases each). V was shortened by 3 bases and J by 0 bases, with 7 bases between the two germline ends. The CDR3 consists of 14 residues. Germline V lookup: CDR1 LNHDA, CDR2 SQIVND (reference sequence).

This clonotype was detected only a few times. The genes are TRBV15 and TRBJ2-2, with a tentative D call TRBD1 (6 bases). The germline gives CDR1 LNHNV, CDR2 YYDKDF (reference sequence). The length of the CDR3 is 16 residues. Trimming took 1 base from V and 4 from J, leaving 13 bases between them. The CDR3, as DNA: TGTGCCACCAGCAGAGCGGGGACACGCCTCACCGGGGAGCTGTTTTTT. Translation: CATSRAGTRLTGELFF.

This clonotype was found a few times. CDR3 nucleotides: TGTGCCAGCAGCTTAACTAGCGGATACGAGCAGTACTTC. As protein: CASSLTSGYEQYF. V gene TRBV13 combines with J gene TRBJ2-7; 8 bases agree with TRBD2. The V and J ends lost 2 bases and 4 bases, in that order; junction bases with no gene match: 1. Per the germline V gene, CDR1 is PRHDT and CDR2 is FYEKMQ (reference sequence). There are 13 residues in the CDR3. Based on the CDR3 plus reference TRBV13 and TRBJ2-7, the full variable domain is AAGVIQSPRHLIKEKRETATLKCYPIPRHDTVYWYQQGPGQDPQFLISFYEKMQSDKGSIPDRFSAQQFSDYHSELNMSSLELGDSALYFCASSLTSGYEQYFGPGTRLTVT.

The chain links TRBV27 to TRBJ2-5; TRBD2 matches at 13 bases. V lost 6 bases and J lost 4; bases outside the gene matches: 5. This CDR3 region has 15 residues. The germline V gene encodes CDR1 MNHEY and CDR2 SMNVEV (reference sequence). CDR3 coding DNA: TGTGCCAGCAGGTCAGGGACTAGCGGGATAGAGACCCAGTACTTC. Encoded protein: CASRSGTSGIETQYF.

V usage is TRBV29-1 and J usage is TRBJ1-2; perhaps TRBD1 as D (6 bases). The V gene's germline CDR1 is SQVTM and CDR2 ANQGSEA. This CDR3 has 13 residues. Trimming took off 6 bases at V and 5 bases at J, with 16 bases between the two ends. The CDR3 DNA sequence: TGCAGCGTCCCCACCAGGGGATCATATGGCTACACCTTC. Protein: CSVPTRGSYGYTF.

The CDR3 nucleotides are TGTGCCAGTAGTCCGAAGCGGGATGGATACAATGAGCAGTTCTTC. It codes for CASSPKRDGYNEQFF. This sequence joins TRBV19 and TRBJ2-1; 7 nucleotides match TRBD2. The CDR3 has 15 amino acids. J was trimmed by 4 bases and V by 5 bases; bases with no gene match: 8. Germline V gene data show CDR1 as LNHDA and CDR2 as SQIVND (reference sequence).

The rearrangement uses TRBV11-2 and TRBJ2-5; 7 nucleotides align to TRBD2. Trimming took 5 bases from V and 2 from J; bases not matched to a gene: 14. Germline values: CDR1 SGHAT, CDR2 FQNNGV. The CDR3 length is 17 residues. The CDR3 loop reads CASSPYPRGGAQETQYF. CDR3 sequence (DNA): TGTGCCAGCAGCCCCTACCCGAGGGGAGGGGCGCAAGAGACCCAGTACTTC.

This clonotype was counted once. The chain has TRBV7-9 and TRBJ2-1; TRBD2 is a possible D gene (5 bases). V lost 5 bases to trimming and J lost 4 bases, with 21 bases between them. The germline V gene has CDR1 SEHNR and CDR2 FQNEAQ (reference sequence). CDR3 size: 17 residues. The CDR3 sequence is CASSPRSVGAIYNEQFF. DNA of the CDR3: TGTGCCAGCAGCCCGCGTAGCGTGGGAGCCATATACAATGAGCAGTTCTTC.

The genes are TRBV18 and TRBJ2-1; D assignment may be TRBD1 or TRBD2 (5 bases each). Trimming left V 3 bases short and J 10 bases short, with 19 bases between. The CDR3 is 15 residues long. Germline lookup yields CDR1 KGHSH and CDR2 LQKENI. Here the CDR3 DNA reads TGTGCCAGCTCACCCAGCAGCCTCTCTGGGGGAGAGCAGTTCTTC. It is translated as CASSPSSLSGGEQFF.

CDR3 sequence (DNA): TGTGCCAGCAGTTACTCGAAAGCAGGCGAGTCTGGCTACACCTTC. It translates to CASSYSKAGESGYTF. The rearrangement links TRBV6-2 or TRBV6-3 to TRBJ1-2; no reliable D call. The CDR3 length is 15 residues. The V end lost 0 bases, the J end lost 7 bases, and 15 bases lay between the germline ends. Germline CDR1 reads MNHEY; CDR2 reads SVGEGT.

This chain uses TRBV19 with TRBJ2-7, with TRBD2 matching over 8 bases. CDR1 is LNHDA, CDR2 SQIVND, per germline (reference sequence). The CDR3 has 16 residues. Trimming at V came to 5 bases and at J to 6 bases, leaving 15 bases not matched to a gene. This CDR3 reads CASSPRDGGTSREQYF. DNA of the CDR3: TGTGCCAGTAGTCCCCGGGACGGAGGGACTAGTCGCGAGCAGTACTTC.